This T cell receptor beta chain appears in the sequencing data of a study of blood T cell repertoires in COVID-19. Study-wide background: T cells, B-cell-depleted T cells, or PBMCs provided the cDNA or gDNA that served as material.

In the study's own analysis: Estimation of nucleated cell counts was performed using reference gene primer amplification. The assay was immunoSEQ multiplex PCR, and TCRdb's table has in-frame clones only and misses some. V and J calls plus clone size are reproduced from that table; the DNA served to infer D and trimming. The sample has fewer than 200,000 clones, 84% seen once. This clone has just a few counts. Trimming removed 2 bases from V and 4 bases from J, with 5 bases in between. Germline V gene lookup returns CDR1 MGHDK and CDR2 SYGVNS. The CDR3 has 12 residues. Sample: peripheral blood. This receptor was identified in a man in his forties or fifties who had recovered from COVID-19. The V gene is TRBV25-1, the J gene TRBJ1-1; D ambiguous. The CDR3 region is CASSESRTEAFF. CDR3 nucleotides: TGTGCCAGCAGTGAAAGCCGCACTGAAGCTTTCTTT.